This is a list of T cell receptor beta chains from one sample in a study of T cell responses to AZD1222 COVID-19 vaccine. Libraries were prepared by immunoSEQ multiplex PCR; TCRdb keeps only in-frame clonotypes and omits some of them. The sample contains about 99,000 clones, 88% of which appear only once. The material sequenced was peripheral blood, taken on day 0 of AZD1222 vaccination. These receptors originate from an adult in good health. The CDR3 runs from the conserved cysteine through the conserved F or W. The D gene is left open where the match is weak.

V: TRBV2
J: TRBJ1-5
D: NA
DNA: TGTGCCAGCAAAGCAGACAGCAATCAGCCCCAGCATTTT
CDR3: CASKADSNQPQHF

V: TRBV2
J: TRBJ2-2
D: TRBD2
DNA: TGTGCCAGCAGTGGGGCGGGAGCGGGCACCGGGGAGCTGTTTTTT
CDR3: CASSGAGAGTGELFF

V: TRBV13
J: TRBJ2-5
D: TRBD2
DNA: TGTGCCAGCAGCGGTGGACTAGCGGGAGTCGGAGAGACCCAGTACTTC
CDR3: CASSGGLAGVGETQYF

V: TRBV6-5
J: TRBJ1-1
D: NA
DNA: TGTGCCAGCAGTAACCGGGGGGGGCACGACACTGAAGCTTTCTTT
CDR3: CASSNRGGHDTEAFF

V: TRBV28
J: TRBJ2-7
D: NA
DNA: TGTGCCAGCCATGAGAAGCCCACCTACGAGCAGTACTTC
CDR3: CASHEKPTYEQYF

V: TRBV11-2
J: TRBJ1-4
D: NA
DNA: TGTGCCAGCAGCTTAGATCAGGTTTGGGAAAAACTGTTTTTT
CDR3: CASSLDQVWEKLFF

V: TRBV28
J: TRBJ1-6
D: NA
DNA: TGTGCCAGCAGTTCAACAGGTGGTTTCTATAATTCACCCCTCCACTTT
CDR3: CASSSTGGFYNSPLHF

V: TRBV18
J: TRBJ1-4
D: NA
DNA: TGTGCCAGCTCACTCTTGCATGCAGGGGATGTAACTAATGAAAAACTGTTTTTT
CDR3: CASSLLHAGDVTNEKLFF

V: TRBV6-5
J: TRBJ1-6
D: NA
DNA: TGTGCCAGCAGCCCGGGACGGAAATTTAATTCACCCCTCCACTTT
CDR3: CASSPGRKFNSPLHF

V: TRBV14
J: TRBJ2-7
D: TRBD2
DNA: TGTGCCAGCAGCCCAAACCCTGGACAGTACGGGACTAGCATCTACGAGCAGTACTTC
CDR3: CASSPNPGQYGTSIYEQYF

V: TRBV7-9
J: TRBJ2-1
D: TRBD1
DNA: TGTGCCAGCAGCATGCCAGGACAGGGTAGCGATGAGCAGTTCTTC
CDR3: CASSMPGQGSDEQFF

V: TRBV9
J: TRBJ1-4
D: NA
DNA: TGTGCCAGCAGCTCTGAGGGGGCAACTAATGAAAAACTGTTTTTT
CDR3: CASSSEGATNEKLFF

V: TRBV14
J: TRBJ2-7
D: TRBD1
DNA: TGTGCCAGCAGCCCTCGGGACAGGGTACGTTCGGACCCCTACGAGCAGTACTTC
CDR3: CASSPRDRVRSDPYEQYF

V: TRBV4-3
J: TRBJ1-2
D: TRBD1
DNA: TGCGCCAGCAGCCAAGGTGGGCGTTCGAGGACAGGGGGCTCTGGCTACACCTTC
CDR3: CASSQGGRSRTGGSGYTF

V: TRBV20-1
J: TRBJ2-7
D: NA
DNA: TGCAGTGCTAGAATCCGTTACGAGCAGTACTTC
CDR3: CSARIRYEQYF

V: TRBV27
J: TRBJ2-7
D: TRBD2
DNA: TGTGCCAGCAGTTTACAGACTAGCGGTGCCTACGAGCAGTACTTC
CDR3: CASSLQTSGAYEQYF

V: TRBV10-3
J: TRBJ2-7
D: NA
DNA: TGTGCCATCAGTGAGATGGATGTGAGCTACGAGCAGTACTTC
CDR3: CAISEMDVSYEQYF